The T cell receptor beta chain described here comes from a study of T cells in Graves' hyperthyroidism and ophthalmopathy (dated by TCRdb to the late 2010s). Background for the entire study: TCR V-J signatures able to tell the groups apart were searched for in a discovery cohort of 90 to 100 patients, of whom more than 40 had Graves' ophthalmopathy and 55 to 65 had stable Graves' hyperthyroidism. TCR Vbeta CDR3 sequencing of some 140 peripheral blood samples (fewer than 45 ophthalmopathy, roughly 74 hyperthyroidism and around 17 progressor patients) is reported in the paper. The study also compared thyroid tissue and blood T-cell repertoires from 5 to 7 Graves' hyperthyroidism patients. Once sampling was done, hyperthyroidism patients were given methimazole at a starting dose of 30 mg daily, whereas ophthalmopathy patients were given high-dose intravenous methylprednisolone. Whether ophthalmopathy could be predicted prospectively was tested in an independent validation cohort made up of under 20 hyperthyroidism patients plus 17 patients who later progressed to ophthalmopathy. For training and testing, the 100 patients in the discovery cohort were randomly divided in a 7:3 ratio.

Remarks on this clonotype: The target of this receptor is not known. Base qualities are not provided; no much larger clone lies one nucleotide away.

Patients with uncontrolled infections, other autoimmune diseases, pregnancy or lactation were excluded. Diagnoses were established on the basis of clinical symptoms, serum thyroxine and TRAb, thyroid ultrasound, and orbital computed tomography. Trizol reagent was used to extract total RNA, and RNA quality was then checked on an Agilent 2100 Bioanalyzer. Study-wide findings and limitations: No statistical method was used to fix the sample size in advance, and group allocation was not hidden from the investigators. Ophthalmopathy was separated from stable hyperthyroidism by a 13 V-J signature model, with just over 85% sensitivity and about 81% specificity obtained in cross-validation and 80%/75% obtained in testing. Most expanded thyroid clonotypes (frequency above 0.001) were also detected in blood, a finding suggesting that blood repertoires may reflect thyroid immune responses. In validation, the model predicted progression to ophthalmopathy with approximately 71% sensitivity and roughly 75% specificity, a median of about 6.7 months before onset.

The CDR3 starts with the cysteine, ends with the phenylalanine, and has 14 residues. The sequence is cut down to CDR3 DNA, 42 bases in frame from base 1. Deletion took 0 bases off V and 1 base off J, with a span of 7 bases between the germline ends. Reading the germline V gene gives CDR1 SGDLS and CDR2 YYNGEE. TCR beta CDR3 regions were amplified from RNA transcripts. A first-round RT-PCR of the TCR CDR3 used the HTBI primer set with the Qiagen OneStep RT-PCR kit. Libraries were constructed in a second round of multiplex PCR, after which size selection and purification were performed. Paired-end sequencing of the libraries was performed with 100 bp reads on an Illumina HiSeq2000. The study's own analysis went as follows. Raw data were processed with SOAPnuke, discarding reads with adapters, uncalled bases, mean Phred below 15, or no exact constant-primer or identifier match. High-quality paired reads were merged with COPE v1.2.5, and unique nucleotide sequences were defined as clonotypes. MiTCR v1.1 was used to align clonotypes to the IMGT TRBV, TRBD and TRBJ reference segments. Analysis was restricted to V-J combinations with a frequency above 0.0001, which covered roughly 99% of repertoires. The TCS score was defined as the ratio of F50 (clonal expansion) to E x V (chaos), calculated using BLOSUM62-based TCRdist between CDR3 peptides within each V-J. Welch's t-statistics and random forest reduced roughly 540 V-J features to roughly 13, which were used in a naive Bayes classifier (R e1071). Thyroid-blood repertoire similarity was quantified with the Morisita-Horn index. TCRdb handled the public reads itself, with Q25 trimming in fastp and clone calling in MiXCR, and kept productive beta chains. Every CDR3 protein is listed once, alongside the most common genes and DNA of its rows. The V and J calls come from TCRdb's annotation, not from the publication. The sample table lists roughly 500,000 distinct CDR3 sequences, around 45% of them with a count of one. The ten largest clones take up under 20% of the sample.

The rearranged chain carries TRBV9 and TRBJ1-1, with no reliable assignment of the D segment. This TCR was recovered from an adult woman with Graves' disease, either hyperthyroidism or ophthalmopathy (not recorded which). The specimen sequenced was peripheral blood or thyroid tissue (not recorded which). CDR3 sequence: CASSVGAENTEAFF. The DNA reads TGTGCCAGCAGCGTAGGGGCTGAGAACACTGAAGCTTTCTTT. The variable domain in full, with residues beyond the CDR3 obtained from the reference TRBV9 and TRBJ1-1 genes, is DSGVTQTPKHLITATGQRVTLRCSPRSGDLSVYWYQQSLDQGLQFLIQYYNGEERAKGNILERFSAQQFPDLHSELNLSSLELGDSALYFCASSVGAENTEAFFGQGTRLTVV.